This T cell receptor (beta chain) is drawn from a study of neoadjuvant anti-PD-1 for oral cavity cancer. Time point here: after neoadjuvant nivolumab, at surgical resection. With 3 bases removed from V and 3 bases from J, the gap between germline ends came to 13 bases. Germline CDR1 and CDR2: SGHRS and YFSETQ. The CDR3 runs to 15 residues. The data were produced by immunoSEQ multiplex PCR, yet TCRdb's version contains in-frame clones alone and is incomplete. The sample consists of tens of thousands of clones, roughly a quarter of them appearing once. This clonotype was sampled from a person aged 35-79 years with oral cavity squamous cell carcinoma. The V gene is TRBV5-1, the J gene TRBJ2-1; D may be TRBD2 (6 bases). Sequences were derived from tumor tissue, sampled after nivolumab (anti-PD-1) treatment. CDR3 bases: TGCGCCAGCAGCTCCACCATGGGGGGCTACAATGAGCAGTTCTTC. Translating it yields CASSSTMGGYNEQFF. Full variable domain (remainder filled in from reference TRBV5-1 and TRBJ2-1): KAGVTQTPRYLIKTRGQQVTLSCSPISGHRSVSWYQQTPGQGLQFLFEYFSETQRNKGNFPGRFSGRQFSNSRSEMNVSTLELGDSALYLCASSSTMGGYNEQFFGPGTRLTVL.